These 29 T cell receptor beta chains were sequenced from one sample in a study of CD8 T cells in ankylosing spondylitis. A single record per CDR3 protein comes from TCRdb applying MiXCR to the 5' RACE reads. This repertoire shows roughly 250,000 distinct CDR3 sequences, approximately 9% found once; its top ten account for almost 7%. Sequencing used blood, either unsorted or a sorted T cell fraction (not recorded which). The receptors were sampled from a male donor with ankylosing spondylitis or in good health (not recorded which).

This clonotype was recorded many times. V gene TRBV12-3 or TRBV12-4 combines with J gene TRBJ2-5; D may correspond to TRBD1 or TRBD2 (6 bases each). V gave up 6 bases and J gave up 4 bases, with 12 bases separating them. The CDR3 runs to 13 residues. For the CDR3, the DNA is TGTGCCAGCAGCCACGGGGGCAGAGAGACCCAGTACTTC. It specifies CASSHGGRETQYF.

This clonotype was seen many times. The rearrangement uses TRBV20-1 and TRBJ1-1, with D perhaps TRBD1 (6 bases). The V end lost 6 bases, the J end lost 5 bases, and 13 bases lay between the germline ends. This CDR3 has 12 residues. The germline V gene encodes CDR1 DFQATT and CDR2 SNEGSKA (reference sequence). The chain's CDR3 is CSALGGVTEAFF. CDR3 nucleotides: TGCAGTGCGCTAGGGGGGGTGACTGAAGCTTTCTTT.

This clonotype was found a few times. V usage is TRBV24-1 and J usage is TRBJ2-5; the D gene is possibly TRBD2 (5 bases). This CDR3 spans 15 amino acids. V was shortened by 1 base and J by 5 bases, with 13 bases between the two germline ends. CDR1 is KGHDR and CDR2 is SFDVKD in the germline V gene. DNA for the CDR3: TGTGCCACCAGTGATTTATCCGGCGGGCGGGAGACCCAGTACTTC. This sequence encodes CATSDLSGGRETQYF.

In its sample, this clonotype was seen many times. The chain carries TRBV12-3 or TRBV12-4 and TRBJ2-4, with D possibly TRBD1 on 5 matching bases. V lost 2 bases and J lost 4, with 6 bases in between. This CDR3 is 13 amino acids long. The CDR3 bases are TGTGCCAGCAGTTTATACAGGAAAAACATTCAGTACTTC. The encoded protein is CASSLYRKNIQYF.

This clonotype was seen more than once but under ten times. The rearrangement joins TRBV12-3 or TRBV12-4 to TRBJ2-5; either TRBD1 or TRBD2 may fit D (5 bases each). V shed 5 bases and J shed 4 bases, with 17 bases lying between them. The CDR3 covers 15 residues. CDR3 coding DNA: TGTGCCAGCAGTCCGCAACTGGGACGTGGAGAGACCCAGTACTTC. Amino acids: CASSPQLGRGETQYF.

CDR3 in amino acids: CASSLVVRGGHHEQFF. DNA of the CDR3: TGTGCCAGCAGCTTAGTTGTCCGGGGGGGCCACCATGAGCAGTTCTTC. This chain connects TRBV7-9 to TRBJ2-1; the match to TRBD2 covers 8 bases. Germline CDR1 and CDR2: SEHNR and FQNEAQ (reference sequence). This CDR3 is built from 16 residues. The V and J ends lost 1 base and 8 bases, in that order; junction bases with no gene match: 10. Full variable domain (outside the CDR3, taken from reference TRBV7-9 and TRBJ2-1): DTGVSQNPRHKITKRGQNVTFRCDPISEHNRLYWYRQTLGQGPEFLTYFQNEAQLEKSRLLSDRFSAERPKGSFSTLEIQRTEQGDSAMYLCASSLVVRGGHHEQFFGPGTRLTVL.

There are many counts of this clonotype. The chain has TRBV20-1 and TRBJ1-2, with D unresolved. CDR1 and CDR2 (germline): DFQATT, SNEGSKA (reference sequence). The V gene lost 0 bases and the J gene lost 2 bases, with 13 bases spanning the gap. The CDR3 sequence is 15 residues long. The CDR3 is CSARDSGVFNYGYTF. The CDR3 DNA reads TGCAGTGCTAGAGATTCCGGGGTTTTCAACTATGGCTACACCTTC.

This clonotype was seen a few times. The chain recombines TRBV25-1 with TRBJ2-5; D gene uncertain. The V gene's germline CDR1 is MGHDK and CDR2 SYGVNS. V was cut by 6 bases and J by 2 bases, with 10 bases left in between. The CDR3 covers 13 residues. The CDR3 reads CASRGRQQETQYF. The CDR3 DNA is TGTGCCAGCAGAGGACGGCAGCAAGAGACCCAGTACTTC.

The J gene is TRBJ1-4, the V gene TRBV20-1; a possible D gene is TRBD1 (5 bases). Trimming took 3 bases from V and 8 from J, leaving 13 bases between them. This CDR3 comprises 13 residues. Germline CDR1 DFQATT, CDR2 SNEGSKA (reference sequence). CDR3 protein: CSASSRAREKLFF. CDR3 nucleotide sequence: TGCAGTGCTAGCTCCAGGGCCCGGGAAAAACTGTTTTTT.

This clonotype was found many times. This chain connects TRBV7-2 to TRBJ1-6, with D perhaps TRBD1 (6 bases). The CDR3 totals 15 residues. The germline CDR1 and CDR2 sequences are SGHTA and FQGNSA. Trimming cost V 5 bases and J 4 bases, with 12 bases left between them. The CDR3 DNA follows: TGTGCCAGCAGCCCACCACAGGGATATAATTCACCCCTCCACTTT. Amino acids: CASSPPQGYNSPLHF.

This clonotype was counted between two and nine times. This chain links TRBV25-1 with TRBJ2-1; D unclear. Trimming took 6 bases from V and 10 from J, leaving 13 bases between them. The CDR3 contains 12 residues. Germline lookup yields CDR1 MGHDK and CDR2 SYGVNS. The CDR3 coding sequence is TGTGCCAGCAGGCGCCTTACCGGGGAGCAGTTCTTC. This codes for CASRRLTGEQFF. The full variable domain, with the rest looked up from reference TRBV25-1 and TRBJ2-1, is EADIYQTPRYLVIGTGKKITLECSQTMGHDKMYWYQQDPGMELHLIHYSYGVNSTEKGDLSSESTVSRIRTEHFPLTLESARPSHTSQYLCASRRLTGEQFFGPGTRLTVL.

This clonotype was counted ten times or more. The genes are TRBV20-1 and TRBJ2-1; D is unresolved. Germline V gene lookup returns CDR1 DFQATT and CDR2 SNEGSKA (reference sequence). V dropped 3 bases and J dropped 0 bases, with 15 bases sitting between them. This CDR3 has 16 amino acids. The CDR3 nucleotides read TGCAGTGCTAGTCTCCGGGTGGGCGACTCCTACAATGAGCAGTTCTTC. It specifies CSASLRVGDSYNEQFF.

A remark on this clonotype: A much larger clone lies one base from this, so it may be a read error. This chain uses TRBV12-3 or TRBV12-4 with TRBJ2-2, with 11 nucleotides matching TRBD2. The CDR3 runs 17 residues. The CDR3 DNA reads as TGTGCCAGCAGTTCATTAGCGGGAGGGCCCGGCACCCGGGAGCTGTTTTTT. Translated: CASSSLAGGPGTRELFF.

This clonotype was found a few times. The chain has TRBV11-3 and TRBJ2-1, with D perhaps matching TRBD1 (6 bases). CDR3 length: 14 amino acids. CDR1 and CDR2 from the germline V gene are SGHNT and YENEEA. Trimming shortened V by 3 bases and J by 9 bases, and 15 bases separated the two germline ends. The CDR3 loop reads CASSFRGQGGEQFF. The DNA of the CDR3 is TGTGCCAGCAGCTTCCGGGGCCAAGGGGGTGAGCAGTTCTTC.

This clonotype was picked up many times. This chain links TRBV20-1 with TRBJ2-5; D gene unclear. The CDR3 is 11 amino acids. Germline lookup yields CDR1 DFQATT and CDR2 SNEGSKA (reference sequence). V gave up 1 base and J gave up 4 bases, with 4 bases separating them. CDR3: CSARAPETQYF. DNA of the CDR3: TGCAGTGCTAGAGCTCCAGAGACCCAGTACTTC.

This clonotype was observed many times. The chain is built from TRBV2 and TRBJ1-2; tentative D call: TRBD1 (5 bases). CDR3 size: 14 residues. Between the trimmed V and J ends, which lost 0 bases and 6 bases, there was a span of 11 bases. Germline V lookup: CDR1 SNHLY, CDR2 FYNNEI. CDR3 in amino acids: CASSEAGVLDGYTF. DNA for the CDR3: TGTGCCAGCAGTGAAGCGGGGGTGTTGGATGGCTACACCTTC. The complete variable domain, with remaining parts taken from reference TRBV2 and TRBJ1-2, reads EPEVTQTPSHQVTQMGQEVILRCVPISNHLYFYWYRQILGQKVEFLVSFYNNEISEKSEIFDDQFSVERPDGSNFTLKIRSTKLEDSAMYFCASSEAGVLDGYTFGSGTRLTVV.

At least ten counts were recorded for this clonotype. This sequence joins TRBV7-2 and TRBJ2-7; TRBD2 matches 7 bases. The CDR3 loop spans 14 amino acids. The germline CDR1 and CDR2 sequences are SGHTA and FQGNSA. V shed 5 bases and J 6 bases; nucleotides not matched to a gene: 10. Here the CDR3 DNA reads TGTGCCAGCAGCGTAGGCGGGAGTCTCTTCGAGCAGTACTTC. As protein: CASSVGGSLFEQYF.

A few counts support this clonotype. The genes are TRBV20-1 and TRBJ2-7, with 11 bases fitting TRBD2. Losses at the gene ends were 5 bases for V and 3 bases for J; bases not matched to a gene: 6. Germline V gives CDR1 DFQATT, CDR2 SNEGSKA (reference sequence). There are 14 residues in the CDR3. CDR3 in amino acids: CSAFTSGRSYEQYF. In DNA form, the CDR3 reads TGCAGTGCTTTCACTAGCGGGAGAAGCTACGAGCAGTACTTC.

This sequence joins TRBV3-1 and TRBJ1-2; 7 positions match TRBD1. The germline CDR1 and CDR2 sequences are LGHDT and YNNKEL (reference sequence). The CDR3 loop spans 14 amino acids. V dropped 4 bases and J dropped 4; count of bases not matched to a gene: 6. CDR3 residues: CASSRETGPYGYTF. Here the CDR3 DNA reads TGTGCCAGCAGCCGGGAGACAGGGCCCTATGGCTACACCTTC. The variable domain in full, with the rest retrieved from reference TRBV3-1 and TRBJ1-2, is DTAVSQTPKYLVTQMGNDKSIKCEQNLGHDTMYWYKQDSKKFLKIMFSYNNKELIINETVPNRFSPKSPDKAHLNLHINSLELGDSAVYFCASSRETGPYGYTFGSGTRLTVV.

At least ten counts were recorded for this clonotype. In DNA, the CDR3 is TGTGCCAGCAGCTTGTGGGGAACAACTAATGAAAAACTGTTTTTT. It translates to CASSLWGTTNEKLFF. The chain employs TRBV5-6 and TRBJ1-4; D remains unclear. Trimming took off 1 base at V and 0 bases at J, with 7 bases between the two ends. Germline V lookup: CDR1 SGHDT, CDR2 YYEEEE. The CDR3 is 15 residues long.

The J gene is TRBJ2-1, the V gene TRBV20-1; D not certain. V was pared by 6 bases and J by 0 bases, with 15 bases between. Germline assignment: CDR1 DFQATT and CDR2 SNEGSKA (reference sequence). The CDR3 covers 15 residues. This CDR3 is CSAVRVAISYNEQFF. The CDR3 region has the DNA TGCAGTGCCGTCCGAGTAGCCATCTCCTACAATGAGCAGTTCTTC.

This clonotype was counted at least ten times. This sequence joins TRBV30 and TRBJ2-7; D is unclear. The V end lost 0 bases, the J end lost 4 bases, and 7 bases lay between the germline ends. Germline values: CDR1 GTSNPN, CDR2 SVGIG (reference sequence). The CDR3 length is 12 residues. In DNA form, the CDR3 reads TGTGCCTGGAGTGTTAGGCAATACGAGCAGTACTTC. Protein sequence: CAWSVRQYEQYF.

This clonotype was seen many times. This chain uses TRBV20-1 with TRBJ2-1; 8 positions match TRBD1. Germline lookup yields CDR1 DFQATT and CDR2 SNEGSKA (reference sequence). Unmatched junction bases numbered 8, after V lost 1 base and J lost 3 bases. This CDR3 is 16 amino acids long. DNA for the CDR3: TGCAGTGCTAGAGGAGGGACAGGCCCTAACTACAATGAGCAGTTCTTC. Protein sequence: CSARGGTGPNYNEQFF.

The sample holds a few counts of this clonotype. V and J are TRBV27 and TRBJ1-2, with 9 bases lining up with TRBD1. Germline values: CDR1 MNHEY, CDR2 SMNVEV (reference sequence). The CDR3 covers 13 residues. The trim removed 6 bases at V and 8 bases at J, leaving 7 bases unmatched. CDR3 sequence reads: CASRAGTGSGYTF. Written as DNA, the CDR3 is TGTGCCAGCAGAGCCGGGACAGGGAGCGGCTACACCTTC.

Many counts were recorded for this clonotype. V usage is TRBV20-1 and J usage is TRBJ2-3; 10 positions agree with TRBD2. Germline V gives CDR1 DFQATT, CDR2 SNEGSKA (reference sequence). The CDR3 consists of 15 residues. V lost 0 bases to trimming and J lost 4 bases; unmatched junction nucleotides: 4. For the CDR3, the DNA is TGCAGTGCTAGAGATTCTAGCGGGGGAGCAGATACGCAGTATTTT. Translating it yields CSARDSSGGADTQYF.

The chain has TRBV24-1 and TRBJ2-3; 8 bases agree with TRBD2. In germline, CDR1 is KGHDR, CDR2 SFDVKD. This CDR3 is 17 amino acids long. J was trimmed by 4 bases and V by 3 bases; bases with no gene match: 11. In nucleotides, the CDR3 is TGTGCCACCAGTGATGTTGGGGCCCCGGGGGGGTCAGATACGCAGTATTTT. Amino acids: CATSDVGAPGGSDTQYF.

About this clonotype: The junction differs from germline at one of its ends, possibly a read error. The chain links TRBV15 to TRBJ1-5; 8 bases fit TRBD1. The CDR3 contains 13 residues. CDR1 LNHNV and CDR2 YYDKDF come from the germline V gene (reference sequence). The CDR3 spells CATSGDRGQPQHF. The CDR3 DNA sequence: TGTGCCACCAGCGGAGACAGGGGCCAGCCCCAGCATTTT.

This clonotype was detected many times. The chain combines TRBV18 with TRBJ2-7; 7 positions agree with TRBD1. CDR1 and CDR2 from the germline V gene are KGHSH and LQKENI. The CDR3 sequence is 13 residues long. V trimming: 6 bases; J trimming: 3 bases; junction bases outside the gene matches: 5. The CDR3, as DNA: TGTGCCAGCTCGACCGGGACAGACTACGAGCAGTACTTC. It codes for CASSTGTDYEQYF. Looking up the rest from reference TRBV18 and TRBJ2-7 gives the full variable domain: NAGVMQNPRHLVRRRGQEARLRCSPMKGHSHVYWYRQLPEEGLKFMVYLQKENIIDESGMPKERFSAEFPKEGPSILRIQQVVRGDSAAYFCASSTGTDYEQYFGPGTRLTVT.

In its sample, this clonotype was seen once. The rearrangement links TRBV6-5 to TRBJ1-4, with D possibly matching TRBD1 (5 bases). Trimming pared 2 bases from V and 6 bases from J, leaving 13 bases between. The germline CDR1 and CDR2 sequences are MNHEY and SVGAGI. This CDR3 contains 15 residues. DNA for the CDR3: TGTGCCAGCAGTTACACCAGGGACGGCTATGAAAAACTGTTTTTT. It translates to CASSYTRDGYEKLFF.